This TCR beta chain was observed in a study of cytomegalovirus exposure and HLA in healthy donors. Whole-study results and caveats: Through in vitro validation, three CMV-associated chains were shown to be specific for CMV antigens.

The PCR ran on 60 Vbeta and 13 Jbeta primers. TCRdb keeps only in-frame clones here, not all; method: immunoSEQ multiplex PCR. This sample has about 180,000 clones, with about three quarters found just once. In the case of this clone: No antigen is known for it.

This CDR3 has 14 residues. Per germline, CDR1 SGHAT and CDR2 FQDESV (reference sequence). With 3 bases clipped from V and 3 bases from J, the junction kept 3 bases outside the gene matches. This sequence originates from a man aged 18 to 30 in good health and CMV-seronegative. The chain is built from TRBV11-1 and TRBJ2-7, with 9 nucleotides matching TRBD1. Source material: PBMCs. The CDR3 bases are TGTGCCAGCAGCTTCGACAGGGGGAGCTACGAGCAGTACTTC. Its protein is CASSFDRGSYEQYF.